One and the same sample provided the 27 T cell receptor beta chains below, sequenced in a study of blood T cell repertoires in COVID-19. Clones were read by immunoSEQ multiplex PCR, and TCRdb kept only the in-frame ones, dropping some. The repertoire holds about 47,000 clones, with roughly 80% as singletons. Sequencing was carried out using peripheral blood. All receptors come from a man aged 55 to 70 with active COVID-19.

The chain uses TRBV12-3 or TRBV12-4 and TRBJ1-5; no reliable D call. The CDR3 covers 13 residues. V lost 6 bases, J lost 4 bases, and 10 bases lay in between. As DNA, the CDR3 is TGTGCCAGCAGGATAGGAGGGAATCAGCCCCAGCATTTT. It encodes CASRIGGNQPQHF.

The chain couples TRBV4-1 to TRBJ2-1, with 12 nucleotides matching TRBD2. Germline lookup yields CDR1 MGHRA and CDR2 YSYEKL. The CDR3 has 15 amino acids. The J segment lost 3 bases and the V segment lost 7 bases, leaving 4 bases of the junction unmatched. CDR3 region: CASTTSGGLYNEQFF. As DNA, the CDR3 is TGCGCCAGCACGACTAGCGGGGGCCTCTACAATGAGCAGTTCTTC.

This clone appeared once. V usage is TRBV9 and J usage is TRBJ2-1; weak D call: TRBD2 (5 bases). Germline assignment: CDR1 SGDLS and CDR2 YYNGEE. V lost 0 bases and J lost 4, with 8 bases in between. This CDR3 is 14 amino acids long. The CDR3 DNA sequence: TGTGCCAGCAGCGTAGACACTAGATACAATGAGCAGTTCTTC. Translating it yields CASSVDTRYNEQFF.

The chain uses TRBV19 and TRBJ1-5; D not resolved. Germline V gene data show CDR1 as LNHDA and CDR2 as SQIVND (reference sequence). Trimming shortened V by 3 bases and J by 3 bases, and 12 bases separated the two germline ends. This CDR3 comprises 15 residues. Written as DNA, the CDR3 is TGTGCCAGTAGTATTGGGAGGGCCTACAATCAGCCCCAGCATTTT. Protein product: CASSIGRAYNQPQHF.

The gene calls are TRBV12-5 and TRBJ2-1, with a possible D match to TRBD1 (6 bases). The germline V gene has CDR1 LGHNT and CDR2 FRNRAP. With 6 bases removed from V and 2 bases from J, the gap between germline ends came to 14 bases. The CDR3 consists of 15 residues. The CDR3 sequence: CASGSQGKTYNEQFF. The CDR3 DNA sequence: TGTGCTAGTGGATCGCAGGGGAAGACCTACAATGAGCAGTTCTTC.

This clone has only one observation. The rearrangement uses TRBV28 and TRBJ2-7; 8 bases line up with TRBD1. The CDR3 runs to 15 residues. Germline V lookup: CDR1 MDHEN, CDR2 SYDVKM. V shed 3 bases and J 6 bases; nucleotides not matched to a gene: 10. The CDR3 DNA reads TGTGCCAGCAGTTTTGAGACAGGGGTGGTACGCGAGCAGTACTTC. Its protein product is CASSFETGVVREQYF.

This clone has a handful of counts. Its ends do not fully match the called genes, so a read error is possible. J is TRBJ1-6 and V is TRBV28; 9 positions match TRBD1. CDR1 is MDHEN and CDR2 is SYDVKM in the germline V gene. The length of the CDR3 is 16 residues. CDR3 bases: TGTGCCAGCAGTCCGGCCCCGGGGACAGGGAATTTACCCCTCCACTTT. Encoded protein: CASSPAPGTGNLPLHF.

This chain joins TRBV5-1 and TRBJ2-7, with 8 nucleotides matching TRBD1. Germline CDR1 and CDR2: SGHRS and YFSETQ. The CDR3 is 18 residues long. The V gene end was trimmed by 5 bases and the J gene end by 3 bases; junction bases not matched to a gene: 19. The CDR3 DNA sequence: TGCGCCAGCAGTTCTGGGGCCGGGGCCGGGACAGGATTCTACGAGCAGTACTTC. It translates to CASSSGAGAGTGFYEQYF.

V is TRBV7-6 and J is TRBJ2-7; TRBD2 might be the D (5 bases). Germline CDR1 SGHVS, CDR2 FNYEAQ. The CDR3 length is 13 residues. Trimming took 9 bases from V and 3 from J, leaving 15 bases between them. CDR3 coding DNA: TGTGCCAGTGCTAATGGGAGAGACTACGAGCAGTACTTC. Translation: CASANGRDYEQYF.

The chain has TRBV5-1 and TRBJ2-1; D uncertain. This CDR3 has 13 residues. V gave up 0 bases and J gave up 8 bases, with 9 bases separating them. Germline loops: CDR1 SGHRS, CDR2 YFSETQ. CDR3 DNA sequence: TGCGCCAGCAGCTTGGTGAGAGGCGATGAGCAGTTCTTC. Translation: CASSLVRGDEQFF.

The rearrangement joins TRBV4-2 to TRBJ1-2; tentative D call: TRBD1 (5 bases). The V gene's germline CDR1 is LGHNA and CDR2 YNFKEQ. Between the trimmed V and J ends, which lost 0 bases and 8 bases, there was a span of 16 bases. CDR3 length equals 15 residues. The CDR3 nucleotides are TGTGCCAGCAGCCAAGAGGGGACTCTAAGGTGGGGCTACACCTTC. It yields the protein CASSQEGTLRWGYTF.

The chain is built from TRBV14 and TRBJ2-7, with TRBD1 matching over 9 bases. This CDR3 is 15 amino acids long. V lost 4 bases to trimming and J lost 0 bases; unmatched junction nucleotides: 4. CDR1 is SGHDN, CDR2 FVKESK, per germline. CDR3 nucleotide sequence: TGTGCCAGCAGCCTCGGGACAGGGTTCTCCTACGAGCAGTACTTC. Translation gives CASSLGTGFSYEQYF. The entire variable domain, with the rest obtained from reference TRBV14 and TRBJ2-7, is as follows: EAGVTQFPSHSVIEKGQTVTLRCDPISGHDNLYWYRRVMGKEIKFLLHFVKESKQDESGMPNNRFLAERTGGTYSTLKVQPAELEDSGVYFCASSLGTGFSYEQYFGPGTRLTVT.

The chain uses TRBV5-1 and TRBJ2-7, with D possibly matching TRBD1 (5 bases). The CDR3 covers 15 residues. Trimming pared 1 base from V and 3 bases from J, leaving 14 bases between. Germline V gives CDR1 SGHRS, CDR2 YFSETQ. The CDR3 DNA follows: TGCGCCAGCAGCTTGAGGTGGCCCAGGGACTACGAGCAGTACTTC. Residues: CASSLRWPRDYEQYF.

The chain uses TRBV28 and TRBJ1-2, with no clear D. V lost 5 bases, J lost 4 bases, and 8 bases lay in between. In germline, CDR1 is MDHEN, CDR2 SYDVKM. The CDR3 runs to 12 residues. The DNA for the CDR3 is TGTGCCAGCAGTCCCTCTTCCTATGGCTACACCTTC. Translated: CASSPSSYGYTF.

V is TRBV9 and J is TRBJ2-3; D unclear. V gave up 4 bases and J gave up 0 bases, with 3 bases separating them. CDR1 is SGDLS, CDR2 YYNGEE, per germline. This CDR3 is built from 12 residues. CDR3 sequence (DNA): TGTGCCAGCAGCCCAAGCACAGATACGCAGTATTTT. It translates to CASSPSTDTQYF.

This clone was seen more than once but under ten times. The chain links TRBV5-1 to TRBJ2-7, with TRBD1 matching over 7 bases. The J segment lost 2 bases and the V segment lost 4 bases, leaving 9 bases of the junction unmatched. The germline CDR1 and CDR2 sequences are SGHRS and YFSETQ. The CDR3 loop spans 15 amino acids. CDR3 amino acids: CASSHLQGHPYEQYF. The DNA of the CDR3 is TGCGCCAGCAGCCACCTACAGGGGCACCCCTACGAGCAGTACTTC.

V and J are TRBV19 and TRBJ2-3; 7 positions agree with TRBD1. Germline trimming cut 5 bases from V and 0 bases from J; bases unmatched to any gene: 5. There are 15 residues in the CDR3. Germline CDR1 reads LNHDA; CDR2 reads SQIVND (reference sequence). The CDR3 sequence: CASSSRQGSTDTQYF. CDR3 nucleotides: TGTGCCAGTAGTTCCCGACAGGGAAGCACAGATACGCAGTATTTT.

This chain connects TRBV7-2 to TRBJ2-3, with 9 bases that match TRBD2. This CDR3 spans 16 amino acids. The germline CDR1 and CDR2 sequences are SGHTA and FQGNSA. J gave up 2 bases and V 6 bases, and 9 bases lay outside the gene matches. This chain's CDR3 is CASSRGGGVLTDTQYF. The CDR3 DNA reads as TGTGCCAGCAGTCGAGGCGGGGGGGTTCTCACAGATACGCAGTATTTT.

V and J are TRBV29-1 and TRBJ2-3; no clear D. This CDR3 is built from 12 residues. CDR1 and CDR2 (germline): SQVTM, ANQGSEA. With 4 bases removed from V and 4 bases from J, the gap between germline ends came to 9 bases. CDR3 nucleotides: TGCAGCGTTGGTTACACCCCAGATACGCAGTATTTT. It encodes CSVGYTPDTQYF.

The rearrangement joins TRBV7-3 to TRBJ2-1; 11 bases map to TRBD1. V shed 5 bases and J 6 bases; nucleotides not matched to a gene: 6. The CDR3 loop spans 15 amino acids. CDR1 and CDR2 from the germline V gene are SGHTA and FQGTGA. The CDR3 spells CASSTGTGGSNEQFF. CDR3 coding DNA: TGTGCCAGCAGCACCGGGACAGGGGGGTCCAATGAGCAGTTCTTC.

Only one count was recorded for this clone. This chain joins TRBV7-2 and TRBJ2-5, with 8 bases that match TRBD1. Germline values: CDR1 SGHTA, CDR2 FQGNSA. Trimming cost V 5 bases and J 5 bases; bases outside gene matches: 13. CDR3 size: 16 residues. The CDR3: CASSHRRTGFRETQYF. The CDR3 DNA sequence: TGTGCCAGCAGCCACCGACGGACAGGGTTCAGGGAGACCCAGTACTTC.

The J gene is TRBJ2-2, the V gene TRBV9; the match to TRBD2 covers 7 bases. The CDR3 is 15 residues long. Germline trimming cut 4 bases from V and 0 bases from J; bases unmatched to any gene: 3. Looked up from germline, CDR1 is SGDLS and CDR2 is YYNGEE. CDR3 DNA: TGTGCCAGCAGCTTTGGGGGGGCGAACACCGGGGAGCTGTTTTTT. Protein product: CASSFGGANTGELFF.

This chain connects TRBV29-1 to TRBJ1-1; D not certain. This CDR3 spans 13 amino acids. V shed 3 bases and J shed 5 bases, with 13 bases lying between them. Germline V gives CDR1 SQVTM, CDR2 ANQGSEA. The CDR3 nucleotides are TGCAGCGTTGATTTCGAGGGAAGGACTGAAGCTTTCTTT. This sequence encodes CSVDFEGRTEAFF.

The V gene is TRBV7-9, the J gene TRBJ2-1; 12 bases match TRBD2. Germline V lookup: CDR1 SEHNR, CDR2 FQNEAQ (reference sequence). There are 15 residues in the CDR3. V was clipped by 3 bases and J by 5 bases; unmatched bases: 2. CDR3 DNA sequence: TGTGCCAGCAGCTTGCTAGCGGGGGGGGACAATGAGCAGTTCTTC. Translating gives CASSLLAGGDNEQFF.

The CDR3 coding sequence is TGTGCCAGCAGCCCCGGGGGGCCAGGCACCGGGGAGCTGTTTTTT. This codes for CASSPGGPGTGELFF. The genes are TRBV28 and TRBJ2-2, with D maybe TRBD2 (7 bases). This CDR3 comprises 15 residues. V lost 6 bases and J 4 bases, leaving 15 bases between the germline ends. The germline CDR1 and CDR2 sequences are MDHEN and SYDVKM.

This clone has just a few counts. This chain links TRBV25-1 with TRBJ1-2, with D possibly TRBD1 on 6 matching bases. There are 13 residues in the CDR3. V lost 4 bases and J 8 bases, leaving 14 bases between the germline ends. In germline, CDR1 is MGHDK, CDR2 SYGVNS. CDR3 coding DNA: TGTGCCAGCAGTGCTTCGACAGGACGCGGCTACACCTTC. Encoded protein: CASSASTGRGYTF.

CDR3 DNA: TGTGCTGTAGCGGGGGCCTACAATGAGCAGTTCTTC. This codes for CAVAGAYNEQFF. The genes are TRBV28 and TRBJ2-1; TRBD2 matches 9 bases. Per the germline V gene, CDR1 is MDHEN and CDR2 is SYDVKM. The CDR3 contains 12 residues.